The 13 T cell receptor beta chains below all came from one sample that was sequenced in a study of blood T cell repertoires in COVID-19. Assay used: immunoSEQ multiplex PCR; TCRdb lists only in-frame clones, some missing. The data show about 100,000 clones, approximately 88% seen once. The sample was peripheral blood. The origin of the receptors is a man in his sixties with acute or convalescent COVID-19.

The rearrangement links TRBV2 to TRBJ2-5, with a weak D call TRBD1 (5 bases). This CDR3 is built from 15 residues. Germline CDR1 is SNHLY and CDR2 is FYNNEI. V was trimmed by 0 bases and J by 5 bases, leaving 13 bases between them. In DNA, the CDR3 is TGTGCCAGCAGTGAAGCTATGGCAGGGTGGGAGACCCAGTACTTC. Translation: CASSEAMAGWETQYF.

The chain is built from TRBV5-1 and TRBJ2-1; weak D call: TRBD2 (6 bases). The V gene's germline CDR1 is SGHRS and CDR2 YFSETQ. The CDR3 contains 18 residues. The ends were cut back, 0 bases at V and 3 bases at J, with 19 bases in the middle. The CDR3 DNA follows: TGCGCCAGCAGCTTGGAGTCCCTGGATAGCGGCAACTACAATGAGCAGTTCTTC. Translated: CASSLESLDSGNYNEQFF.

The V and J genes are TRBV12-3 or TRBV12-4 and TRBJ1-2, with 7 bases matching TRBD1. CDR3 length equals 13 residues. Losses at the gene ends were 5 bases for V and 4 bases for J; bases not matched to a gene: 4. The CDR3 sequence: CASSGQDRYGYTF. The DNA of the CDR3 is TGTGCCAGCAGTGGACAGGATCGCTATGGCTACACCTTC.

The rearrangement links TRBV10-3 to TRBJ1-5; D is possibly TRBD1 (5 bases). The CDR3 consists of 13 residues. V was trimmed by 3 bases and J by 3 bases, leaving 6 bases between them. Germline V gives CDR1 ENHRY, CDR2 SYGVKD. The CDR3 spells CAISDRVNQPQHF. DNA for the CDR3: TGTGCCATCAGTGACAGGGTCAATCAGCCCCAGCATTTT.

The chain combines TRBV6-1 with TRBJ2-7, with D hard to call. The V end was cut by 2 bases, the J end by 1 base, with 12 bases between. This CDR3 is built from 15 residues. Germline values: CDR1 MNHNS, CDR2 SASEGT. CDR3 nucleotides: TGTGCCAGCAGTGAATTTAGACTTACGTCCTACGAGCAGTACTTC. It specifies CASSEFRLTSYEQYF.

The chain uses TRBV6-1 and TRBJ2-1; D may be TRBD1 (5 bases). The CDR3 runs 13 residues. Trimming took off 1 base at V and 8 bases at J, with 9 bases between the two ends. Germline V gives CDR1 MNHNS, CDR2 SASEGT. The CDR3 spells CASSEVWGHEQFF. The DNA for the CDR3 is TGTGCCAGCAGTGAAGTTTGGGGCCATGAGCAGTTCTTC.

The chain employs TRBV7-6 and TRBJ2-1; 8 bases agree with TRBD1. The CDR3 spans 15 residues. The ends lost 4 bases at V and 8 bases at J; junction bases unmatched: 10. Germline V gene sequence: CDR1 SGHVS, CDR2 FNYEAQ. Written as DNA, the CDR3 is TGTGCCAGCAGCTCATGGAGGACAGGGAACTATGAGCAGTTCTTC. As protein: CASSSWRTGNYEQFF.

V is TRBV7-6 and J is TRBJ1-5, with D perhaps matching TRBD1 (5 bases). V was pared by 5 bases and J by 4 bases, with 18 bases between. The CDR3 covers 16 residues. The germline CDR1 and CDR2 sequences are SGHVS and FNYEAQ. Written as DNA, the CDR3 is TGTGCCAGCAGCCTCCGGGCCCCGGGGGAAAATCAGCCCCAGCATTTT. Translated: CASSLRAPGENQPQHF.

The chain recombines TRBV3-1 (or the pseudogene TRBV3-2) with TRBJ2-3; D call uncertain. This CDR3 spans 13 amino acids. V was trimmed by 1 base and J by 6 bases, leaving 8 bases between them. Looked up from germline, CDR1 is LGHDT and CDR2 is YNNKEL (reference sequence). In nucleotides, the CDR3 is TGTGCCAGCAGCCAAGCCCCCGGGGATACGCAGTATTTT. Residues: CASSQAPGDTQYF.

The chain combines TRBV19 with TRBJ1-4; 7 bases align to TRBD1. This CDR3 region has 15 residues. Per the germline V gene, CDR1 is LNHDA and CDR2 is SQIVND (reference sequence). With V trimmed by 8 bases and J by 3 bases, 9 bases remained unmatched. In nucleotides, the CDR3 is TGTGCCAGTTCACCTTTGACAGGGCCTAATGAAAAACTGTTTTTT. Encoded protein: CASSPLTGPNEKLFF.

In its sample, this clone was seen once. This chain joins TRBV7-8 and TRBJ2-3; 9 bases fit TRBD2. The CDR3 contains 16 residues. CDR1 and CDR2 (germline): SGHVS, FQNEAQ. With V trimmed by 5 bases and J by 4 bases, 10 bases remained unmatched. DNA for the CDR3: TGTGCCAGCAGCCTACCCGGACTAGCGTTATCAGATACGCAGTATTTT. Translation: CASSLPGLALSDTQYF.

The rearrangement uses TRBV29-1 and TRBJ1-1; TRBD1 is a possible D gene (6 bases). Deletions cut 7 bases from V and 2 bases from J, with 11 bases between. CDR1 and CDR2 (germline): SQVTM, ANQGSEA. The CDR3 spans 12 residues. The CDR3, as DNA: TGCAGCGCGTACAGGGAAAACACTGAAGCTTTCTTT. Residues: CSAYRENTEAFF.

The chain combines TRBV6-1 with TRBJ2-1; 9 bases align to TRBD2. V shed 2 bases, J shed 2 bases, and the junction held 1 base outside the gene matches. The CDR3 consists of 15 residues. CDR1 and CDR2 from the germline V gene are MNHNS and SASEGT. This chain's CDR3 is CASSEIAGAYNEQFF. The CDR3 coding sequence is TGTGCCAGCAGTGAAATAGCGGGAGCCTACAATGAGCAGTTCTTC.